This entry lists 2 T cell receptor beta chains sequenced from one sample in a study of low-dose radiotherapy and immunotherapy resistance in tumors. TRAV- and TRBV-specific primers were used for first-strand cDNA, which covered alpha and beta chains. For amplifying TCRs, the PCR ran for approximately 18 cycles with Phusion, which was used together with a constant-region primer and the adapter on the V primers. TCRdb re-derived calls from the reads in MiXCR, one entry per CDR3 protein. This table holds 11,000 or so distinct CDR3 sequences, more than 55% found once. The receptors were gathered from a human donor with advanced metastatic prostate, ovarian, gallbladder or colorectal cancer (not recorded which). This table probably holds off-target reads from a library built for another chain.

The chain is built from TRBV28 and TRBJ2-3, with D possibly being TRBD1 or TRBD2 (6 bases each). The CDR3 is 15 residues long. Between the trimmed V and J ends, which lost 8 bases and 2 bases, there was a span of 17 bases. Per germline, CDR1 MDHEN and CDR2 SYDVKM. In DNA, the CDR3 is TGTGCCAGCCTGTCGTCGGGGGCAAACACAGATACGCAGTATTTT. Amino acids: CASLSSGANTDTQYF.

As DNA, the CDR3 is TGTGCCAGCAGCTTAGGGGACTCTGGGGCAGATACGCAGTATTTT. It yields the protein CASSLGDSGADTQYF. The chain couples TRBV12-2 to TRBJ2-3; the DNA was not used to check the table's D call, TRBD2. TRBV12-2 is an annotated pseudogene. The CDR3 is made up of 15 amino acids.